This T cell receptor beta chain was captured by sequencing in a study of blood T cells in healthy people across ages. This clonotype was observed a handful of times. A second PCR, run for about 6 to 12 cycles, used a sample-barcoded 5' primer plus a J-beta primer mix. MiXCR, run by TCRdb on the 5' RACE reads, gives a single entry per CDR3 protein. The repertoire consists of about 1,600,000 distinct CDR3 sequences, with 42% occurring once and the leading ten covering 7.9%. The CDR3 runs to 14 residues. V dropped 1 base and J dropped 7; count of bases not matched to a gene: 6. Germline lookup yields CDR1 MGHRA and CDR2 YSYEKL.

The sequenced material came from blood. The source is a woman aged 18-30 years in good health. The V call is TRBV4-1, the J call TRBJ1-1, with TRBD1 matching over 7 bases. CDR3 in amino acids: CASSQGLDRLEAFF. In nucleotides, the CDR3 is TGCGCCAGCAGCCAAGGCCTGGACAGGCTTGAAGCTTTCTTT.